Following are 14 T cell receptor beta chains from one sample sequenced in a study of long-term antiretroviral therapy in people with HIV. The immunoSEQ assay was v3.0, run at survey level. The protocol was immunoSEQ multiplex PCR, while the TCRdb copy is restricted to in-frame clones and leaves out a portion. The data hold tens of thousands of clones, with approximately 81% observed a single time. Sequencing used unsorted PBMCs, obtained roughly 2.9 years before starting antiretroviral therapy. The receptors were sampled from a woman aged 30 to 39 with HIV.

This clone was picked up one time. DNA of the CDR3: TGCGCCAGCAGCTTAATACAGACAGGGAATCGCCGGAATATCTATGGCTACACCTTC. It is translated as CASSLIQTGNRRNIYGYTF. The genes are TRBV5-1 and TRBJ1-2, with 7 bases fitting TRBD1. Germline lookup yields CDR1 SGHRS and CDR2 YFSETQ. The junction had 20 bases not matched to a gene; V was cut back by 2 bases and J by 4 bases. CDR3 size: 19 residues.

This sequence joins TRBV5-1 and TRBJ2-7; 9 nucleotides align to TRBD1. The CDR3 loop spans 14 amino acids. The trim removed 4 bases at V and 4 bases at J, leaving 6 bases unmatched. Looked up from germline, CDR1 is SGHRS and CDR2 is YFSETQ. The CDR3 sequence: CASSRGQGRYEQYF. The CDR3, as DNA: TGCGCCAGCAGCAGGGGACAGGGTAGGTACGAGCAGTACTTC.

The rearrangement links TRBV12-5 to TRBJ1-2, with D possibly being TRBD1 (6 bases). Trimming left V 4 bases short and J 4 bases short, with 25 bases between. CDR1 and CDR2 (germline): LGHNT, FRNRAP. This CDR3 contains 18 residues. In DNA, the CDR3 is TGTGCTAGTGGTTCCATAACTCAACTGACAGGAAAAATCTATGGCTACACCTTC. This sequence encodes CASGSITQLTGKIYGYTF.

The chain employs TRBV19 and TRBJ1-4; D ambiguous. V was cut by 0 bases and J by 8 bases, with 7 bases left in between. The CDR3 consists of 13 residues. Germline V lookup: CDR1 LNHDA, CDR2 SQIVND (reference sequence). This chain's CDR3 is CASSIDVYEKLFF. CDR3 nucleotides: TGTGCCAGTAGTATAGACGTATACGAAAAACTGTTTTTT.

The V gene is TRBV27, the J gene TRBJ2-7; weak D call: TRBD2 (6 bases). Germline loops: CDR1 MNHEY, CDR2 SMNVEV (reference sequence). The V gene lost 5 bases and the J gene lost 7 bases, with 9 bases spanning the gap. This CDR3 spans 11 amino acids. The CDR3 DNA follows: TGTGCCAGCAGTGGGGGGTGGGAGCAGTACTTC. Translated: CASSGGWEQYF.

This rearrangement joins TRBV6-6 to TRBJ2-3; 7 bases align to TRBD2. With V trimmed by 2 bases and J by 2 bases, 4 bases remained unmatched. The CDR3 sequence is 15 residues long. CDR1 is MNHNY, CDR2 SVGAGI, per germline (reference sequence). In nucleotides, the CDR3 is TGTGCCAGCAGTTACAGCGGGGTGCTCACAGATACGCAGTATTTT. It specifies CASSYSGVLTDTQYF.

The rearrangement joins TRBV5-5 to TRBJ1-1; D might be TRBD1 (5 bases). Trimming cost V 4 bases and J 4 bases, with 14 bases left between them. The CDR3 contains 14 residues. Germline loops: CDR1 SGHKS, CDR2 YYEKEE (reference sequence). The CDR3 DNA reads TGTGCCAGCAGCCAACTATCTGGGGGCACTGAAGCTTTCTTT. Translated, it gives CASSQLSGGTEAFF.

This clone was picked up one time. This chain uses TRBV6-5 with TRBJ1-1; D gene ambiguous. Germline V CDR1 and CDR2: MNHEY, SVGAGI. Trimming shortened V by 6 bases and J by 0 bases, and 11 bases separated the two germline ends. The CDR3 has 14 residues. CDR3 loop: CASSISALNTEAFF. CDR3 nucleotides: TGTGCCAGCAGCATTAGCGCCCTGAACACTGAAGCTTTCTTT.

The gene calls are TRBV6-5 and TRBJ1-1; TRBD1 might be the D (6 bases). This CDR3 is built from 13 residues. V dropped 4 bases and J dropped 6 bases, with 12 bases sitting between them. Germline V gives CDR1 MNHEY, CDR2 SVGAGI. CDR3: CASSSRGFAEAFF. In DNA form, the CDR3 reads TGTGCCAGCAGTTCCAGGGGTTTCGCTGAAGCTTTCTTT.

The table lists this clone with a few counts. This rearrangement joins TRBV6-5 to TRBJ1-2; 10 positions match TRBD1. The germline gives CDR1 MNHEY, CDR2 SVGAGI. The CDR3 length is 13 residues. Germline trimming cut 2 bases from V and 8 bases from J; bases unmatched to any gene: 2. CDR3 nucleotides: TGTGCCAGCAGTTACGTGACAGGGGGCGGCTACACCTTC. This sequence encodes CASSYVTGGGYTF.

The chain combines TRBV10-2 with TRBJ2-3; TRBD2 matches 10 bases. This CDR3 spans 18 amino acids. The junction had 22 bases not matched to a gene; V was cut back by 8 bases and J by 8 bases. Germline V gene sequence: CDR1 WSHSY, CDR2 SAAADI. The CDR3 loop reads CASAPHHWGSGGLVTQYF. DNA of the CDR3: TGCGCCAGCGCACCCCACCACTGGGGTAGCGGGGGGTTGGTTACGCAGTATTTT.

This clone was detected once. V is TRBV7-3 and J is TRBJ1-1, with no clear D. V was trimmed by 4 bases and J by 1 base, leaving 7 bases between them. The CDR3 is made up of 13 amino acids. Germline V gene lookup returns CDR1 SGHTA and CDR2 FQGTGA. CDR3 DNA: TGTGCCAGCAGCTCGTGGGGGAACACTGAAGCTTTCTTT. Residues: CASSSWGNTEAFF.

The CDR3 loop is CSASPAGTQYF. The CDR3 DNA reads TGCAGTGCTAGTCCCGCGGGTACGCAGTATTTT. The genes are TRBV20-1 and TRBJ2-3; D is perhaps TRBD2 (5 bases). Trimming took 3 bases from V and 8 from J, leaving 9 bases between them. CDR3 length: 11 amino acids. CDR1 and CDR2 from the germline V gene are DFQATT and SNEGSKA (reference sequence).

CDR3 sequence reads: CASSLARANYGYTF. CDR3 nucleotides: TGTGCCAGCAGCTTAGCGCGCGCTAACTATGGCTACACCTTC. The chain has TRBV7-2 and TRBJ1-2; D is unclear. V lost 0 bases and J lost 0, with 5 bases in between. Germline V gene lookup returns CDR1 SGHTA and CDR2 FQGNSA. This CDR3 spans 14 amino acids.